This T cell receptor beta chain was recovered during a study of beta chain features in type 1 diabetes. Whole-study findings and limits: Patients with type 1 diabetes showed fewer VDJ junction insertions and more deletions. It was not settled here whether HLA type affects TCRB rearrangement.

A few counts support this clone. What it binds is not known. The CDR3 sequence is 12 residues long. V was cut by 7 bases and J by 3 bases, with 13 bases left in between. Germline lookup yields CDR1 SQVTM and CDR2 ANQGSEA. On average, the one heparinised blood draw given by each donor was about 100 mL. What was sequenced were expressed TCRB transcripts, since all of the isolated RNA had been reverse transcribed. Measured with immunoSEQ multiplex PCR; TCRdb has only the in-frame clones, and not every one. The sample records 620,000 or so clones, about a sixth being singletons. The sequence was obtained from a young man in good health. The chain combines TRBV29-1 with TRBJ2-7; D gene unclear. Sample: naive CD4+ T cells from blood. CDR3 in amino acids: CSGGRSGYEQYF. DNA for the CDR3: TGCAGCGGGGGTAGGTCTGGCTACGAGCAGTACTTC.